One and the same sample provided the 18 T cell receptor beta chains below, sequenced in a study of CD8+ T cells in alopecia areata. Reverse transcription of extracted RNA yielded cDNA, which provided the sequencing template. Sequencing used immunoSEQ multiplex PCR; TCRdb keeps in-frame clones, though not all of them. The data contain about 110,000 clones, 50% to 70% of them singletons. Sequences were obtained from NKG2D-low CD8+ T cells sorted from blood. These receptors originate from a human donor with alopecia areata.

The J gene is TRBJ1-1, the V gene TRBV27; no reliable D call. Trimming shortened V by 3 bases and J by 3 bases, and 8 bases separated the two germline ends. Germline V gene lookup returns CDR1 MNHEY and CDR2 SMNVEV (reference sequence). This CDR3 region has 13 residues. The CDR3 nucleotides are TGTGCCAGCAGTTTCGGTAGGGACACTGAAGCTTTCTTT. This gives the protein CASSFGRDTEAFF.

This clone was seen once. CDR3 nucleotides: TGTGCCAGCAATAACGGGGAGGACTACGAGCAGTACTTC. This encodes CASNNGEDYEQYF. The rearrangement links TRBV28 to TRBJ2-7; the D gene is possibly TRBD2 (6 bases). Per the germline V gene, CDR1 is MDHEN and CDR2 is SYDVKM. V was clipped by 7 bases and J by 3 bases, with 13 bases between them. The CDR3 sequence is 13 residues long. Supplemented by reference TRBV28 and TRBJ2-7, the full variable domain reads DVKVTQSSRYLVKRTGEKVFLECVQDMDHENMFWYRQDPGLGLRLIYFSYDVKMKEKGDIPEGYSVSREKKERFSLILESASTNQTSMYLCASNNGEDYEQYFGPGTRLTVT.

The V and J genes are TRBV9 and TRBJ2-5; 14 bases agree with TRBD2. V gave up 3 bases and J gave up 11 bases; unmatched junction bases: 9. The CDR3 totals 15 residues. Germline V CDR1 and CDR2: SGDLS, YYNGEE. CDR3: CASSAGLAGVGEQYF. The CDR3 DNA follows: TGTGCCAGCAGCGCGGGACTAGCGGGAGTCGGTGAGCAGTACTTC.

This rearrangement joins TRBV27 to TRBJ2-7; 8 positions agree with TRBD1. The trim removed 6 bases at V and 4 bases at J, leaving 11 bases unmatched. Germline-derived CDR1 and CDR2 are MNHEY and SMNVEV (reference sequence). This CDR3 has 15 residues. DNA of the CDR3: TGTGCCAGCAGCAGGACTCGGGACAGGATTTACGAGCAGTACTTC. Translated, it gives CASSRTRDRIYEQYF.

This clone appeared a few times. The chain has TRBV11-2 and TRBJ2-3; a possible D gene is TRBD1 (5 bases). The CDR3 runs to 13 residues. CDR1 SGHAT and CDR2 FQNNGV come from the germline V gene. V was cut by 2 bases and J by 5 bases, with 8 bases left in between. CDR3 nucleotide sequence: TGTGCCAGCAGCTTATTCCAGGGAGATACGCAGTATTTT. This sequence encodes CASSLFQGDTQYF.

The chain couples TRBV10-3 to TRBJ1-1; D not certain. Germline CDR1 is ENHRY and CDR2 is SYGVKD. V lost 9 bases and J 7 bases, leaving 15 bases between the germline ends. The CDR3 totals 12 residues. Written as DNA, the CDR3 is TGTGCCATGGGATCGACATGGCTTGAAGCTTTCTTT. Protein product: CAMGSTWLEAFF.

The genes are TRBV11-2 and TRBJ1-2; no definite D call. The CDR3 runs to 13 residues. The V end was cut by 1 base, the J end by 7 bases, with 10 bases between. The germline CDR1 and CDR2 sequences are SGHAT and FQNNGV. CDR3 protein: CASSLVPSRGYTF. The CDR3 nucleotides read TGTGCCAGCAGCTTAGTACCTTCGCGTGGCTACACCTTC.

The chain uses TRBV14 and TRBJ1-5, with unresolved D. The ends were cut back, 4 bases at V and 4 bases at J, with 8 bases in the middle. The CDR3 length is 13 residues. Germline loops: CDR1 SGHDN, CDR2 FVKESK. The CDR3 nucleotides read TGTGCCAGCAGCCCAGACCCGAATCAGCCCCAGCATTTT. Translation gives CASSPDPNQPQHF.

The CDR3 nucleotides read TGTGCCAGCAGCTTGGGCTCATTGCCCTACAATGAGCAGTTCTTC. This sequence encodes CASSLGSLPYNEQFF. The chain combines TRBV5-6 with TRBJ2-1; no firm D call. V gave up 0 bases and J gave up 2 bases, with 9 bases separating them. The CDR3 has 15 residues. The germline V gene encodes CDR1 SGHDT and CDR2 YYEEEE.

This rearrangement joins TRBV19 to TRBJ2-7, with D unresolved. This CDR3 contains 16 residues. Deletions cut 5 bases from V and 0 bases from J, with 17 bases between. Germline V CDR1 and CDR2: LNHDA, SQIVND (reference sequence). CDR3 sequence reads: CASSSGRHSSSYEQYF. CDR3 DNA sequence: TGTGCCAGTAGTTCCGGCAGACACTCGAGCTCCTACGAGCAGTACTTC.

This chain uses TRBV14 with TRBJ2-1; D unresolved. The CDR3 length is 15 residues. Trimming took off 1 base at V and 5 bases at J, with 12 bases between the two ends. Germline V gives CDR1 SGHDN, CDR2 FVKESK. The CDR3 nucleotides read TGTGCCAGCAGCCAAGTGCTGGCGGCAGACAATGAGCAGTTCTTC. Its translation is CASSQVLAADNEQFF.

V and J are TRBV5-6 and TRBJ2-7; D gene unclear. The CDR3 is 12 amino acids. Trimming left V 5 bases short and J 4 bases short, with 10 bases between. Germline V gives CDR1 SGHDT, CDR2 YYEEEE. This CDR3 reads CASSYGRYEQYF. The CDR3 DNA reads TGTGCCAGCAGTTACGGACGATACGAGCAGTACTTC.

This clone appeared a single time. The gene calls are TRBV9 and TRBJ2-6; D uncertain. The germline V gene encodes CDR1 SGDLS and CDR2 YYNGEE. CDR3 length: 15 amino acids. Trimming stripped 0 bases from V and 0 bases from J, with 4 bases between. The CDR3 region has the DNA TGTGCCAGCAGCGTAGGAGGCTCTGGGGCCAACGTCCTGACTTTC. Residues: CASSVGGSGANVLTF.

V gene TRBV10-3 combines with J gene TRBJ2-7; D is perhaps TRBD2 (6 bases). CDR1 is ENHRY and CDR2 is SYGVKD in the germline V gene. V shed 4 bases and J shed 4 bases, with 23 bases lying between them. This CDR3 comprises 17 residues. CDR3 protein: CAISGELPGLLNYEQYF. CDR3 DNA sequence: TGTGCCATCAGTGGGGAATTACCGGGACTTCTAAATTACGAGCAGTACTTC.

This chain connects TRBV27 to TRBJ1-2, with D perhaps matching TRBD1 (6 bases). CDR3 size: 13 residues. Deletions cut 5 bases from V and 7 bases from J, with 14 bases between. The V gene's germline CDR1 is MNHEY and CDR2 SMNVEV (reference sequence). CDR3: CASSLIPRGGYTF. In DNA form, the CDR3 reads TGTGCCAGCAGTCTGATCCCCAGGGGTGGCTACACCTTC.

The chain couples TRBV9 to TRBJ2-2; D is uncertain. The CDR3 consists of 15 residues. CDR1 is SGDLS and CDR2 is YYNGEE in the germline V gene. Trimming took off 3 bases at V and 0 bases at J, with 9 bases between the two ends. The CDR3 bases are TGTGCCAGCAGCGAACACAGTGCGAACACCGGGGAGCTGTTTTTT. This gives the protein CASSEHSANTGELFF.

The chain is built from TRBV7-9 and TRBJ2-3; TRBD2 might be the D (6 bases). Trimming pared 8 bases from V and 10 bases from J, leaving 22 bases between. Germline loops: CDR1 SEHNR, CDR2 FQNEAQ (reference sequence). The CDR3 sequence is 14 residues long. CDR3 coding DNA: TGTGCCAGCGGGGGTGGCGGGAACCCCCGAGCGCAGTATTTT. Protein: CASGGGGNPRAQYF.

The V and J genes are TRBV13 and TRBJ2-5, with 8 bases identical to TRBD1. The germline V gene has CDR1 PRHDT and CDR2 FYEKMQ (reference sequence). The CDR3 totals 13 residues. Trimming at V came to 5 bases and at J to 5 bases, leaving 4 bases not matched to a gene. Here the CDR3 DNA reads TGTGCCAGCAGCCCGGACAGGGAGGAGACCCAGTACTTC. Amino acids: CASSPDREETQYF.